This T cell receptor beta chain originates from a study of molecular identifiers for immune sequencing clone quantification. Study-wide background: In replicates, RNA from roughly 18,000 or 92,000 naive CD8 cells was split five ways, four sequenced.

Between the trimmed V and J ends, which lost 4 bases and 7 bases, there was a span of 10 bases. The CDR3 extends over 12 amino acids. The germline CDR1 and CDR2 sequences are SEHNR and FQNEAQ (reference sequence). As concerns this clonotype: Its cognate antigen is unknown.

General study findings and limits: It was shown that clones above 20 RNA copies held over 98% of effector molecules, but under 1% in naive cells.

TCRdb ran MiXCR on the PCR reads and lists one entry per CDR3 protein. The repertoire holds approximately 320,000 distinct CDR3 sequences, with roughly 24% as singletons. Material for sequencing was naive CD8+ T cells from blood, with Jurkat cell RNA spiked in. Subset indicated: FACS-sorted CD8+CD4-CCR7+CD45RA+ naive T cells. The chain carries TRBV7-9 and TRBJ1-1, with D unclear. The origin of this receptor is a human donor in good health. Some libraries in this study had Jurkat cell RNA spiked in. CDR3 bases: TGTGCCAGCAGCTCCGGACGGCTTGAAGCTTTCTTT. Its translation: CASSSGRLEAFF.